Reported below is one T cell receptor (beta chain). The data stem from a study of blood T cell repertoires in COVID-19. In the study overall: PBMCs, B-cell-depleted T cells, or T cells provided the cDNA or gDNA that made up the material.

This CDR3 comprises 12 residues. V lost 6 bases, J lost 3 bases, and 9 bases lay in between. Per germline, CDR1 SQVTM and CDR2 ANQGSEA. Only in-frame clones appear in the TCRdb table, and some are missing; sequencing was by immunoSEQ multiplex PCR. Here the sample spans roughly 80,000 clones, roughly nine tenths being singletons. The sequenced sample consisted of peripheral blood. The rearrangement uses TRBV29-1 and TRBJ1-5; D not certain. The sequence was collected from a woman of 80 years or more with active or convalescent COVID-19. The CDR3 DNA reads as TGCAGCGTAGGCGGGGTCAATCAGCCCCAGCATTTT. Translated, it gives CSVGGVNQPQHF.